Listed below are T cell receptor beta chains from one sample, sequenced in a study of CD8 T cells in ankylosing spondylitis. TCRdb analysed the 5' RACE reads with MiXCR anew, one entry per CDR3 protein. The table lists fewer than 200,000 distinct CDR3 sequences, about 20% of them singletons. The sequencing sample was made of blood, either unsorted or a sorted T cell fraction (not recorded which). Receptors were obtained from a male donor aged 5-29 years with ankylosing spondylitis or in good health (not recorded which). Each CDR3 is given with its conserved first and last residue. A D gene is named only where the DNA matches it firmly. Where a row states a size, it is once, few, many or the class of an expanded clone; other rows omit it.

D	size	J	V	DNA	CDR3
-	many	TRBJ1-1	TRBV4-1	TGCGCCAGCAGCCAAGTCTGGACTGCGGGTGGAACTGAAGCTTTCTTT	CASSQVWTAGGTEAFF
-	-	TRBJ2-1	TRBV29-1	TGCAGCGTTGAAGGCCTTGATGAGCAGTTCTTC	CSVEGLDEQFF
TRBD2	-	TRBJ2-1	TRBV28	TGTGCTACTCGGAAAGGGAGGACTAGCGTGTACAATGAGCAGTTCTTC	CATRKGRTSVYNEQFF
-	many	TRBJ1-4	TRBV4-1	TGCGCCAGCAGCCAGAGAATGGGGTCCCATTTGGAAAAACTGTTTTTT	CASSQRMGSHLEKLFF
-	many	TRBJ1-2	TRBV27	TGTGCCAGCAGTACAGGGTCGGCTGGCTACACCTTC	CASSTGSAGYTF
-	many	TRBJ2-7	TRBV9	TGTGCCAGCAGCGGAGTGGGGATCACTTCCGAGCAGTACTTC	CASSGVGITSEQYF
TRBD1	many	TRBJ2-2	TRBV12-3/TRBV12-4	TGTGCCAGTGAGACAGGGGAGAACACCGGGGAGCTGTTTTTT	CASETGENTGELFF
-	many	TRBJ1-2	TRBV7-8	TGTGCCAGCAGCCCACGCGACTCGGTTACCTATGGCTACACCTTC	CASSPRDSVTYGYTF
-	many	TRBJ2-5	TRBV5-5	TGTGCCAGCAGCTCGGTTCGGGGGACACCTTGGGAGACCCAGTACTTC	CASSSVRGTPWETQYF
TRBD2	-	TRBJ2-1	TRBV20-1	TGCAGTGCGAGAGGACCGGGACTAGCGGGAGTAGAGCAGTTCTTC	CSARGPGLAGVEQFF
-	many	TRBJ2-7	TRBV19	TGTGCCAGTAATAATGGTGTCGGCTCCTACGAGCAGTACTTC	CASNNGVGSYEQYF
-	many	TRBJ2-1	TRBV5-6	TGTGCCAGCAGCTTCGGGACTCAGTACAATGAGCAGTTCTTC	CASSFGTQYNEQFF
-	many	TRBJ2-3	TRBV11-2	TGTGCCAGCAGCCCTCAGGCCTCCACAGATACGCAGTATTTT	CASSPQASTDTQYF
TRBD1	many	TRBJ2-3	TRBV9	TGTGCCAGCAGCGGAGGGGGCGACGGCACAGATACGCAGTATTTT	CASSGGGDGTDTQYF
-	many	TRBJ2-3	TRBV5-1	TGCGCCAGCAGCTACCTCTCCATGGGGAGTCCAGATACGCAGTATTTT	CASSYLSMGSPDTQYF
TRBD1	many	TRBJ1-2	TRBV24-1	TGTGCCACCAGTGATGGCTCGTGGACAGGGTCGGTTACCTTC	CATSDGSWTGSVTF
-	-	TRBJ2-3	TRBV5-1	TGCGCCAGCAGCTTGACTGGAGGGGATACGCAGTATTTT	CASSLTGGDTQYF